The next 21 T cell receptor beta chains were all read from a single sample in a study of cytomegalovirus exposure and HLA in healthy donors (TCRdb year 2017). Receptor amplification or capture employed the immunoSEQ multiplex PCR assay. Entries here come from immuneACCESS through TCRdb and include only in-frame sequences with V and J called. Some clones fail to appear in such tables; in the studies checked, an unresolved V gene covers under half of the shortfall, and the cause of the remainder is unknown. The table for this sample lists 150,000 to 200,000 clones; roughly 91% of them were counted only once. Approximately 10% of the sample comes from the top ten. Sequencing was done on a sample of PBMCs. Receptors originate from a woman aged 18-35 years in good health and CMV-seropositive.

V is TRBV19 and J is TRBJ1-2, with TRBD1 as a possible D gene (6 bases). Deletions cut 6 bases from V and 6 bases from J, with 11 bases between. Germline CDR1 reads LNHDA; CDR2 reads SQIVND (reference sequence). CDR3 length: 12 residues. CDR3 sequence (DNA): TGTGCCAGTAGCCGACAGGCTGATGGCTACACCTTC. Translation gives CASSRQADGYTF. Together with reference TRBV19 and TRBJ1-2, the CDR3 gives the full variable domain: DGGITQSPKYLFRKEGQNVTLSCEQNLNHDAMYWYRQDPGQGLRLIYYSQIVNDFQKGDIAEGYSVSREKKESFPLTVTSAQKNPTAFYLCASSRQADGYTFGSGTRLTVV.

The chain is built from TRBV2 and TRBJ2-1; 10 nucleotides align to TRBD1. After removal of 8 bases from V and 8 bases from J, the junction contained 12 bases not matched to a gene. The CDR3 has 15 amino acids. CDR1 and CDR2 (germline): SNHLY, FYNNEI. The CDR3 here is CASGLGRQGAHEQFF. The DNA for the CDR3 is TGTGCCAGCGGATTGGGGAGACAGGGGGCGCATGAGCAGTTCTTC.

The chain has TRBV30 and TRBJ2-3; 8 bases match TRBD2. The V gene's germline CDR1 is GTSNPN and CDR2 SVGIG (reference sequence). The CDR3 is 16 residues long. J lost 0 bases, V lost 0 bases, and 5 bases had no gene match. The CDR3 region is CAWSVGLAASTDTQYF. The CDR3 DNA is TGTGCCTGGAGTGTAGGACTAGCAGCTAGCACAGATACGCAGTATTTT.

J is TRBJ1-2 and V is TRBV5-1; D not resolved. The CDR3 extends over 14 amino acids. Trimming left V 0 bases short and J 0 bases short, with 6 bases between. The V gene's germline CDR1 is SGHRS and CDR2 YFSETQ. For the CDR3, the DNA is TGCGCCAGCAGCTTGGGAACAGCTAACTATGGCTACACCTTC. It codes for CASSLGTANYGYTF. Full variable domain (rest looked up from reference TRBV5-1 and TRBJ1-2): KAGVTQTPRYLIKTRGQQVTLSCSPISGHRSVSWYQQTPGQGLQFLFEYFSETQRNKGNFPGRFSGRQFSNSRSEMNVSTLELGDSALYLCASSLGTANYGYTFGSGTRLTVV.

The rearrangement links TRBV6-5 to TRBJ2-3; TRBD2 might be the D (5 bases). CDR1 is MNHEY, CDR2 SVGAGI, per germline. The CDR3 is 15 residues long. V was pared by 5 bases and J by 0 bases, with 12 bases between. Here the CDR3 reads CASSPTRVSTDTQYF. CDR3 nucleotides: TGTGCCAGCAGTCCGACGCGGGTGAGCACAGATACGCAGTATTTT.

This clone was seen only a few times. In DNA, the CDR3 is TGTGCCAGTAGTTCCGGGACTACTATAAACGAGCAGTACTTC. Encoded protein: CASSSGTTINEQYF. J is TRBJ2-7 and V is TRBV19; 7 nucleotides align to TRBD2. V gave up 5 bases and J gave up 5 bases; unmatched junction bases: 9. The CDR3 has 14 residues. From germline, CDR1 is LNHDA and CDR2 SQIVND (reference sequence).

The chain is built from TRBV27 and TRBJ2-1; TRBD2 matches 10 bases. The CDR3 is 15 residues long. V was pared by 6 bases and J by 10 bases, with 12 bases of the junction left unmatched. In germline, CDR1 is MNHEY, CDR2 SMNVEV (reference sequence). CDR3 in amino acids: CASRTGLAGVNEQFF. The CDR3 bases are TGTGCCAGCAGGACAGGGCTAGCGGGAGTTAACGAGCAGTTCTTC.

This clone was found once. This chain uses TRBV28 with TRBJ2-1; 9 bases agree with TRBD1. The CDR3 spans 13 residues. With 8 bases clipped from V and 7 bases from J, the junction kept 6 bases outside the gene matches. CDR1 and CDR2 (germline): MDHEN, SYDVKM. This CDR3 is CASGTGGRNEQFF. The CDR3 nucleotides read TGTGCCAGCGGTACAGGGGGCAGGAATGAGCAGTTCTTC.

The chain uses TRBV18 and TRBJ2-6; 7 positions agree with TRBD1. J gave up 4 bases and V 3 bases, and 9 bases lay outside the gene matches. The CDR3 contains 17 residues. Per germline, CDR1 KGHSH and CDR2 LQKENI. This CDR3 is CASSPRGQPEGANVLTF. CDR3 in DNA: TGTGCCAGCTCACCGAGGGGACAGCCAGAGGGGGCCAACGTCCTGACTTTC.

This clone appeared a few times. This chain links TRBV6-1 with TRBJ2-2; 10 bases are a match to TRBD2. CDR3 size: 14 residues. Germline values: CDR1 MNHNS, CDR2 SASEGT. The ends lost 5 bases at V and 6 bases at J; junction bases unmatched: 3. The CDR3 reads CASSSGRDSGELFF. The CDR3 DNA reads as TGTGCCAGCAGTAGCGGGAGGGATTCCGGGGAGCTGTTTTTT.

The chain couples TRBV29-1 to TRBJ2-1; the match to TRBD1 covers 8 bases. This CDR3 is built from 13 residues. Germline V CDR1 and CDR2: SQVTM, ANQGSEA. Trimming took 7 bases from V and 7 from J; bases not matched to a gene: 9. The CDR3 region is CSDQGAKRNEQFF. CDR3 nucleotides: TGCAGCGATCAGGGGGCAAAGCGGAATGAGCAGTTCTTC.

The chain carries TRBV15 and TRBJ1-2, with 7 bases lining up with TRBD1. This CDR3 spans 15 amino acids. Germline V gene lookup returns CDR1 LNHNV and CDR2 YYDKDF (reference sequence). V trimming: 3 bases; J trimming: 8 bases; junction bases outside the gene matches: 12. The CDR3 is CATSSVTRGKGGYTF. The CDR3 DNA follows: TGTGCCACCAGCAGCGTGACCAGGGGGAAAGGAGGCTACACCTTC.

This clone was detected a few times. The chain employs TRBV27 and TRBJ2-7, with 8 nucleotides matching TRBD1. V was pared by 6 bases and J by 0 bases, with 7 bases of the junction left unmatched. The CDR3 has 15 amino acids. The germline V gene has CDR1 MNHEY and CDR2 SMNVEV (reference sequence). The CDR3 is CASSSGQGFSYEQYF. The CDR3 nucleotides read TGTGCCAGCAGCTCAGGACAGGGCTTCTCCTACGAGCAGTACTTC.

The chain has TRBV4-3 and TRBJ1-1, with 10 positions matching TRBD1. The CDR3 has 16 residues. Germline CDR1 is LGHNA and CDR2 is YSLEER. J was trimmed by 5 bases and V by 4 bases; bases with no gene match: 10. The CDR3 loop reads CASSPGQGGRGTEAFF. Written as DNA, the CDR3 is TGCGCCAGCAGCCCAGGACAGGGGGGGCGGGGAACTGAAGCTTTCTTT.

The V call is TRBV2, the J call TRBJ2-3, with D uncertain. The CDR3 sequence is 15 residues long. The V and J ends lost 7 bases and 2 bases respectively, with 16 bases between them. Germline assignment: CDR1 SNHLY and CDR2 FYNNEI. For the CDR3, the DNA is TGTGCCAGCACCTATACAGATGGGCCCACAGATACGCAGTATTTT. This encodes CASTYTDGPTDTQYF. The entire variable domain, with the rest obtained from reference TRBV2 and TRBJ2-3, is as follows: EPEVTQTPSHQVTQMGQEVILRCVPISNHLYFYWYRQILGQKVEFLVSFYNNEISEKSEIFDDQFSVERPDGSNFTLKIRSTKLEDSAMYFCASTYTDGPTDTQYFGPGTRLTVL.

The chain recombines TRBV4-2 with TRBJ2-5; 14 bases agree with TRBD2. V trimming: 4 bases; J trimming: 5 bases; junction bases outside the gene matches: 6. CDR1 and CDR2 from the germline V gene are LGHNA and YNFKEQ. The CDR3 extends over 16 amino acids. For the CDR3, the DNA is TGTGCCAGCAGCCTGGGACTAGCGGGAGTTAAGGAGACCCAGTACTTC. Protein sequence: CASSLGLAGVKETQYF.

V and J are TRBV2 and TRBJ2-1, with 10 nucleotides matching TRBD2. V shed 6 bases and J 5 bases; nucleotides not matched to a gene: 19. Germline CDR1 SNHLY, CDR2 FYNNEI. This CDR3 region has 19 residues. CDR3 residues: CASRPTDFGTSESDNEQFF. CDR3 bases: TGTGCCAGCAGACCCACGGACTTCGGGACTAGCGAGAGCGACAATGAGCAGTTCTTC.

CDR3 protein: CASQLGAGSYEQYF. CDR3 coding DNA: TGTGCCAGCCAACTGGGGGCAGGGTCCTACGAGCAGTACTTC. The chain couples TRBV2 to TRBJ2-7; D possibly corresponds to TRBD1 (6 bases). This CDR3 spans 14 amino acids. Trimming stripped 8 bases from V and 1 base from J, with 15 bases between. The germline V gene encodes CDR1 SNHLY and CDR2 FYNNEI.

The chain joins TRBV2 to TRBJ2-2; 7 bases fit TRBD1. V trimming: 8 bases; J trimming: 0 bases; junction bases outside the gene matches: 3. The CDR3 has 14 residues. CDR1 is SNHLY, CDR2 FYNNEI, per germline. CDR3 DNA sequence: TGTGCCAGCGGACAGGCGACGAACACCGGGGAGCTGTTTTTT. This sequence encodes CASGQATNTGELFF.

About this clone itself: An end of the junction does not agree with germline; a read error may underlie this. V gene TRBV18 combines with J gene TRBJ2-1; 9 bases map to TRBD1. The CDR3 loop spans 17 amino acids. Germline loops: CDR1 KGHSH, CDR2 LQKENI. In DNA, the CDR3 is TGTGCCAGCTCACCATTACCGGGACAGGGATCCTCCAATGAGCAGTTCTTC. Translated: CASSPLPGQGSSNEQFF.

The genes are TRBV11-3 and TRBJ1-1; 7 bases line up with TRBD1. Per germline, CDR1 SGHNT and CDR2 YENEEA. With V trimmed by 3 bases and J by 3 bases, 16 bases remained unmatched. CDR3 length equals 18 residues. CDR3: CASSFPIGQEEIYTEAFF. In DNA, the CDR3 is TGTGCCAGCAGCTTTCCCATCGGACAGGAGGAAATATACACTGAAGCTTTCTTT.